This TCR beta chain originates from a study of chemoradiotherapy in HPV16-positive cancers. This table comes from immunoSEQ multiplex PCR, and its TCRdb copy is limited to in-frame clones, with some not included. The table includes 5,500 to 7,000 clones, about 93% detected once. Findings and limits, study-wide: HPV-specific T cells were functionally defined from only two HPV16-positive patients. HPV-responsive T-cell expansion during chemoradiotherapy was linked to improved recurrence-free survival in HPV16-positive patients.

CDR1 and CDR2 from the germline V gene are SGHTS and YDEGEE. After removal of 3 bases from V and 4 bases from J, the junction contained 6 bases not matched to a gene. The CDR3 length is 15 residues. Repeated repertoire sampling spanned the course of chemoradiotherapy. A word on this clone: Its target is unknown.

Sequencing used blood, obtained from a patient who underwent chemoradiotherapy. The clonotype originates from a human donor with HPV-associated anogenital cancer. The V and J genes are TRBV5-8 and TRBJ2-7, with 11 bases lining up with TRBD1. CDR3 protein: CASSSGQGAIYEQYF. The CDR3 DNA is TGTGCCAGCAGCTCTGGACAGGGGGCGATATACGAGCAGTACTTC.